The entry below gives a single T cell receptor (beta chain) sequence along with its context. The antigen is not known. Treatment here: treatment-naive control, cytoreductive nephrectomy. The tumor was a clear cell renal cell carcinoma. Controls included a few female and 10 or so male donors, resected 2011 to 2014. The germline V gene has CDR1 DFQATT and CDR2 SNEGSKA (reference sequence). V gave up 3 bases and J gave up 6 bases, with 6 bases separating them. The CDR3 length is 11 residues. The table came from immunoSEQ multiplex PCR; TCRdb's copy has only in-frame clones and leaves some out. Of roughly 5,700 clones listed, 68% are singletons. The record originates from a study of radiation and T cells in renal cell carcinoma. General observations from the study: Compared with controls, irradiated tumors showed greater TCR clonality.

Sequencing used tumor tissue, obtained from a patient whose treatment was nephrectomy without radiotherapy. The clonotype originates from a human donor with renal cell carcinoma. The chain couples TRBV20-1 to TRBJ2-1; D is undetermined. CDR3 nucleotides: TGCAGTGCTAGTCTTATCAATGAGCAGTTCTTC. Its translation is CSASLINEQFF.